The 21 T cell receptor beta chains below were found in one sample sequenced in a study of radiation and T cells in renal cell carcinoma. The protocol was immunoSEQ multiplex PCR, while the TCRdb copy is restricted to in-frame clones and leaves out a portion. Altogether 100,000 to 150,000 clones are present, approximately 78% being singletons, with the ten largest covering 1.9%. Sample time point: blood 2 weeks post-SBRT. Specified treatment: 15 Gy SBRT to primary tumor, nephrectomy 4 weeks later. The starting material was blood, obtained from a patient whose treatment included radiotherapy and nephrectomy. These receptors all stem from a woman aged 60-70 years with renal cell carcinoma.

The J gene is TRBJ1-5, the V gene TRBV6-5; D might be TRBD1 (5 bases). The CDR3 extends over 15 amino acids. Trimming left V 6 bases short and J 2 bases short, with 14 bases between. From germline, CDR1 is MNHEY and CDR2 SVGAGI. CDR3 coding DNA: TGTGCCAGCAGCCCTGGGGCAAGGGGCAATCAGCCCCAGCATTTT. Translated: CASSPGARGNQPQHF.

The CDR3 nucleotides read TGTGCCAGCAGCTTAACGGGGACAGGGGGAGATGGCTACACCTTC. It codes for CASSLTGTGGDGYTF. The rearrangement joins TRBV7-3 to TRBJ1-2; 11 bases map to TRBD1. Unmatched junction bases numbered 3, after V lost 0 bases and J lost 6 bases. The CDR3 has 15 amino acids. CDR1 is SGHTA and CDR2 is FQGTGA in the germline V gene. Full variable domain (remainder filled in from reference TRBV7-3 and TRBJ1-2): GAGVSQTPSNKVTEKGKYVELRCDPISGHTALYWYRQSLGQGPEFLIYFQGTGAADDSGLPNDRFFAVRPEGSVSTLKIQRTERGDSAVYLCASSLTGTGGDGYTFGSGTRLTVV.

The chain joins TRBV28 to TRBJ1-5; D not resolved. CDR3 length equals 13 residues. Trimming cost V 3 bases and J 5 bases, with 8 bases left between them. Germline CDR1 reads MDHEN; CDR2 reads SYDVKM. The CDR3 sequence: CASSFSTYQPQHF. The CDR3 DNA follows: TGTGCCAGCAGTTTCTCCACATATCAGCCCCAGCATTTT. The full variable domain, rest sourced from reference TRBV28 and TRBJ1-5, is DVKVTQSSRYLVKRTGEKVFLECVQDMDHENMFWYRQDPGLGLRLIYFSYDVKMKEKGDIPEGYSVSREKKERFSLILESASTNQTSMYLCASSFSTYQPQHFGDGTRLSIL.

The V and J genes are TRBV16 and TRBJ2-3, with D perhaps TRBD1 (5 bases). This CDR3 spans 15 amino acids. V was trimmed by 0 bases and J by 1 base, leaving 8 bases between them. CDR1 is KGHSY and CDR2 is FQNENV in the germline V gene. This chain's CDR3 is CASSQSSQGTDTQYF. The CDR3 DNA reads TGTGCCAGCAGCCAATCTTCACAGGGCACAGATACGCAGTATTTT.

CDR3 protein: CAISGQGSSGNTIYF. The CDR3 DNA reads as TGTGCCATCAGTGGACAGGGAAGCTCTGGAAACACCATATATTTT. The chain carries TRBV10-3 and TRBJ1-3; 7 bases are a match to TRBD1. V lost 4 bases, J lost 0 bases, and 3 bases stayed unmatched. CDR1 and CDR2 (germline): ENHRY, SYGVKD. The CDR3 extends over 15 amino acids.

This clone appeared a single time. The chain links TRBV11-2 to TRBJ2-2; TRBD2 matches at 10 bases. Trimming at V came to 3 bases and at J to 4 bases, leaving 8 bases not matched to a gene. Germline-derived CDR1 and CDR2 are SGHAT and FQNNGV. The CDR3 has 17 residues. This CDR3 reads CASSFGLAGGRTGELFF. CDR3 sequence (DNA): TGTGCCAGCAGCTTCGGGTTAGCGGGGGGACGCACCGGGGAGCTGTTTTTT.

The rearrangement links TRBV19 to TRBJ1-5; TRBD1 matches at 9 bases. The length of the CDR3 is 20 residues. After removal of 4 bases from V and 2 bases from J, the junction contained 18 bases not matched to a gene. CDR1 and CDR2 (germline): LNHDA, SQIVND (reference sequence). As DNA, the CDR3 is TGTGCCAGTAGTAAAATACCGGGACAGGGAGGGACTTTTGGCAATCAGCCCCAGCATTTT. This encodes CASSKIPGQGGTFGNQPQHF.

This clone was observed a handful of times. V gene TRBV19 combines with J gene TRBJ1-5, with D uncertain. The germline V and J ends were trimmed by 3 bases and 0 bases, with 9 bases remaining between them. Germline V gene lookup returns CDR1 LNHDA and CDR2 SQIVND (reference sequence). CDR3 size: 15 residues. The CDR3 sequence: CASSIGTHSNQPQHF. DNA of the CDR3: TGTGCCAGTAGTATCGGTACACATAGCAATCAGCCCCAGCATTTT.

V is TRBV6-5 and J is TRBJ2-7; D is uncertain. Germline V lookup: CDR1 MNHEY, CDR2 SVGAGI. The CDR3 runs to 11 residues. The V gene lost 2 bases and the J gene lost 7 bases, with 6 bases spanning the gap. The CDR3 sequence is CASSYRGEQYF. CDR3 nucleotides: TGTGCCAGCAGTTACCGTGGTGAGCAGTACTTC.

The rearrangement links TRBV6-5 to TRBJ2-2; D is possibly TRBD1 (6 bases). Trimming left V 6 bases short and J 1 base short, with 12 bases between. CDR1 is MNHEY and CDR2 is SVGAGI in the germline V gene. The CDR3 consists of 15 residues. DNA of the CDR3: TGTGCCAGCAGACAAACAGGGCTGAACACCGGGGAGCTGTTTTTT. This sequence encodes CASRQTGLNTGELFF.

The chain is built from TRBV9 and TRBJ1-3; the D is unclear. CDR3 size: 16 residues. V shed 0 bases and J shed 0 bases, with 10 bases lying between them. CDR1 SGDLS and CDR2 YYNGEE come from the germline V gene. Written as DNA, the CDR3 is TGTGCCAGCAGCGTAGTAGGCGCGAGCTCTGGAAACACCATATATTTT. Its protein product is CASSVVGASSGNTIYF.

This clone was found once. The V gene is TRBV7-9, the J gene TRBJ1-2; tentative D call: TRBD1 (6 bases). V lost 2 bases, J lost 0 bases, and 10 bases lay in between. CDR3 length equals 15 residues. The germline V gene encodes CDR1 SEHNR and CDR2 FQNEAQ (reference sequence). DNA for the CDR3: TGTGCCAGCAGCTTACCGGGGGCGACTAACTATGGCTACACCTTC. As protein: CASSLPGATNYGYTF.

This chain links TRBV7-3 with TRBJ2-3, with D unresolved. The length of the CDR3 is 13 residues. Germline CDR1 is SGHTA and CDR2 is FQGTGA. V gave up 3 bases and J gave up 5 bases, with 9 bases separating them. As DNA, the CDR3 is TGTGCCAGCAGCTTCTACGTGGGAGATACGCAGTATTTT. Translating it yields CASSFYVGDTQYF.

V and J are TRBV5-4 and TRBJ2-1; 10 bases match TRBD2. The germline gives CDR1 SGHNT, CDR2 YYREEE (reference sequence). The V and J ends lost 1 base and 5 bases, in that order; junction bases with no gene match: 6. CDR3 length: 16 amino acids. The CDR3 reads CASSLPGTSAHNEQFF. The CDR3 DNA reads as TGTGCCAGCAGCTTGCCCGGGACTAGCGCCCACAATGAGCAGTTCTTC. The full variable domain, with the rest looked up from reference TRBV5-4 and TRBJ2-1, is ETGVTQSPTHLIKTRGQQVTLRCSSQSGHNTVSWYQQALGQGPQFIFQYYREEENGRGNFPPRFSGLQFPNYSSELNVNALELDDSALYLCASSLPGTSAHNEQFFGPGTRLTVL.

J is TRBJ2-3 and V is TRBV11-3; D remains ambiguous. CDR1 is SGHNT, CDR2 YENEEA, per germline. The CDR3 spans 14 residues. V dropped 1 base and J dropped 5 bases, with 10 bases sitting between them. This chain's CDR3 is CASSLGQSGDTQYF. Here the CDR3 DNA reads TGTGCCAGCAGCTTAGGCCAGTCGGGAGATACGCAGTATTTT.

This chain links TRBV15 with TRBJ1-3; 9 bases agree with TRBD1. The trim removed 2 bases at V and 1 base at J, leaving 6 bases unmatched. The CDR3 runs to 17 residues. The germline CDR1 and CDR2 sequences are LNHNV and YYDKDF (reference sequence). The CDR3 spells CATSRIQGAHSGNTIYF. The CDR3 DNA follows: TGTGCCACCAGCAGAATACAGGGGGCTCATTCTGGAAACACCATATATTTT. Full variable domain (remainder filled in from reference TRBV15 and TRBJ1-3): DAMVIQNPRYQVTQFGKPVTLSCSQTLNHNVMYWYQQKSSQAPKLLFHYYDKDFNNEADTPDNFQSRRPNTSFCFLDIRSPGLGDTAMYLCATSRIQGAHSGNTIYFGEGSWLTVV.

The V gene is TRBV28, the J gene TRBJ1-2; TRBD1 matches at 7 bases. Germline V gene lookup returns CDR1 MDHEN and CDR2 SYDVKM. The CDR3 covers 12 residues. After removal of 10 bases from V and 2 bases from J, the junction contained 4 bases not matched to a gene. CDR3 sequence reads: CAIIQGNYGYTF. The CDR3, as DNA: TGTGCCATTATACAGGGGAACTATGGCTACACCTTC.

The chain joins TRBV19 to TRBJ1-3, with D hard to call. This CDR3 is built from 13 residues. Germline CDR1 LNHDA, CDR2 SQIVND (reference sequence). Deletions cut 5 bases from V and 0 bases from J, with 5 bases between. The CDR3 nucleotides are TGTGCCAGTAGTGCGGGCTCTGGAAACACCATATATTTT. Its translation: CASSAGSGNTIYF. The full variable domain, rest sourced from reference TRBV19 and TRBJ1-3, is DGGITQSPKYLFRKEGQNVTLSCEQNLNHDAMYWYRQDPGQGLRLIYYSQIVNDFQKGDIAEGYSVSREKKESFPLTVTSAQKNPTAFYLCASSAGSGNTIYFGEGSWLTVV.

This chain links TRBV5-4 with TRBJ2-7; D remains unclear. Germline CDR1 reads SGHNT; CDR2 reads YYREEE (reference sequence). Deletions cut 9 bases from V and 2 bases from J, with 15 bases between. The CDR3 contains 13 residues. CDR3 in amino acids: CATSLSGTYEQYF. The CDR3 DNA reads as TGTGCCACCTCCCTGTCGGGTACCTACGAGCAGTACTTC.

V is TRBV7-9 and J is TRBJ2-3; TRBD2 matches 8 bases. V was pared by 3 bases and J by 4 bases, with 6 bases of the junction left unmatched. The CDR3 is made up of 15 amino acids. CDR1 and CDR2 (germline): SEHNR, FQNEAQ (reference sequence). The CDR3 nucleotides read TGTGCCAGCAGCTTTTCGGGGGGGCCGGCAGATACGCAGTATTTT. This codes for CASSFSGGPADTQYF.

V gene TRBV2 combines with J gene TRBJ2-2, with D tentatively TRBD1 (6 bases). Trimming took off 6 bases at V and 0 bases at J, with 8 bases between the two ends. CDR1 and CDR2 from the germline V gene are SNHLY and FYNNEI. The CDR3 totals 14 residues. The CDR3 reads CASRDSPNTGELFF. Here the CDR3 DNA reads TGTGCCAGCAGGGACAGTCCGAACACCGGGGAGCTGTTTTTT.